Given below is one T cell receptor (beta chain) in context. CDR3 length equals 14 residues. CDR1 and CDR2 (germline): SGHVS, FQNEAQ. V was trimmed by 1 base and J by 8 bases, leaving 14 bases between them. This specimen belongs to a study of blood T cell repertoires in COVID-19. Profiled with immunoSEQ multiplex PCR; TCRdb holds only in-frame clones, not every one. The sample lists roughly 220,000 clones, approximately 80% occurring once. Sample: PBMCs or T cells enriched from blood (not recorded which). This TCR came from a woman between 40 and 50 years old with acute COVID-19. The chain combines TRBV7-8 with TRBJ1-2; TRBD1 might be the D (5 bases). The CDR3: CASSLELGVSGYTF. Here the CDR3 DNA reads TGTGCCAGCAGCTTAGAGTTAGGGGTCTCAGGCTACACCTTC.